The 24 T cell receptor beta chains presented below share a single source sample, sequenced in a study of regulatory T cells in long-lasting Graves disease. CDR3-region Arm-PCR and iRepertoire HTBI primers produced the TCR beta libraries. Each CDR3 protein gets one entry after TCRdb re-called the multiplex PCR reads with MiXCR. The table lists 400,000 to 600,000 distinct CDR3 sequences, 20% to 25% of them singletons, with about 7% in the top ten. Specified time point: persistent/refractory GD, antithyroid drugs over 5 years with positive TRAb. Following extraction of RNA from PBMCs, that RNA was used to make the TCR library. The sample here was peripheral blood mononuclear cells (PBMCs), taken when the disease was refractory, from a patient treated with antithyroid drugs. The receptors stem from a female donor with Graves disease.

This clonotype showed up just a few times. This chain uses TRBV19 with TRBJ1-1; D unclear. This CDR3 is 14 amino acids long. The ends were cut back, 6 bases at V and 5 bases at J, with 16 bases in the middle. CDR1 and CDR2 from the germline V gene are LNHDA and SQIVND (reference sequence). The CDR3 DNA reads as TGTGCCAGTAGCTCGGACTTCGCTCCGACTGAAGCTTTCTTT. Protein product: CASSSDFAPTEAFF.

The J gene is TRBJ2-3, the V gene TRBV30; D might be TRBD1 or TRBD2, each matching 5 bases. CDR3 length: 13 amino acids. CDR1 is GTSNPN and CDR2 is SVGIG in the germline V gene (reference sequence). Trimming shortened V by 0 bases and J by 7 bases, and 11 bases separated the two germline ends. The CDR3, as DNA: TGTGCCTGGAGTGTATCCGGGGCTAATACGCAGTATTTT. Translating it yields CAWSVSGANTQYF.

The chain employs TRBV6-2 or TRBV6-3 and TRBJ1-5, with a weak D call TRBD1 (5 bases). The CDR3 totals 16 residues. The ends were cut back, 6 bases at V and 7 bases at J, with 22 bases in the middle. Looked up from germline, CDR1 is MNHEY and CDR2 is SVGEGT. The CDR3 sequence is CASSQEGQGDGQPQHF. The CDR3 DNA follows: TGTGCCAGCAGCCAAGAAGGGCAGGGAGACGGGCAGCCCCAGCATTTT.

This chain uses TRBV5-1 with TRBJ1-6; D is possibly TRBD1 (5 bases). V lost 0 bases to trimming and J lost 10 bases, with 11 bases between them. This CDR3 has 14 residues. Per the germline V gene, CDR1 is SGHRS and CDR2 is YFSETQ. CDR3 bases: TGCGCCAGCAGCTTGGGGGACGGTGGCTCACCCCTCCACTTT. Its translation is CASSLGDGGSPLHF.

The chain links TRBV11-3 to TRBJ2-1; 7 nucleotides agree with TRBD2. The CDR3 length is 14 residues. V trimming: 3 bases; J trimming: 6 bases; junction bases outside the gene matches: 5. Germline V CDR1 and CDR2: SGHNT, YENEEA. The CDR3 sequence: CASSFGGSPNEQFF. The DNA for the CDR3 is TGTGCCAGCAGCTTCGGCGGGAGCCCCAATGAGCAGTTCTTC.

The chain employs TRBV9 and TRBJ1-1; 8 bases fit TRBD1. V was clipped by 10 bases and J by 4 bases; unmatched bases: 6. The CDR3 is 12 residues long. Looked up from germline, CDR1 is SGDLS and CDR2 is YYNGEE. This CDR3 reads CASQGGSTEAFF. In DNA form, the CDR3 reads TGTGCCTCACAGGGGGGGAGCACTGAAGCTTTCTTT.

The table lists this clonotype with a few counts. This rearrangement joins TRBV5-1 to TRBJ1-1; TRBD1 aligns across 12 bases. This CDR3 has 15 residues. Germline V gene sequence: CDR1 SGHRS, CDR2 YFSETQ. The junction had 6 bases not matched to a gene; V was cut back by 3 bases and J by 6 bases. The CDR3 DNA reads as TGCGCCAGCAGCTGGGGGACAGGGGGCCGCTCTGAAGCTTTCTTT. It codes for CASSWGTGGRSEAFF.

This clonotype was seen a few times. CDR3 amino acids: CATSDEVAGVSYNEQFF. The CDR3 DNA is TGTGCCACCAGTGATGAAGTAGCGGGCGTGTCCTACAATGAGCAGTTCTTC. This sequence joins TRBV24-1 and TRBJ2-1; TRBD2 matches 7 bases. This CDR3 has 17 residues. Germline CDR1 is KGHDR and CDR2 is SFDVKD. The junction had 8 bases not matched to a gene; V was cut back by 3 bases and J by 1 base.

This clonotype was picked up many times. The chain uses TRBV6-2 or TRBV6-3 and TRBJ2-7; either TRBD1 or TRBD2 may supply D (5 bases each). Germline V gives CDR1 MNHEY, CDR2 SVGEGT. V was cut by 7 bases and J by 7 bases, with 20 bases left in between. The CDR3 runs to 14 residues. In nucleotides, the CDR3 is TGTGCCAGCACCTACGAGGGGTCGTCGGGTGAGCAGTACTTC. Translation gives CASTYEGSSGEQYF.

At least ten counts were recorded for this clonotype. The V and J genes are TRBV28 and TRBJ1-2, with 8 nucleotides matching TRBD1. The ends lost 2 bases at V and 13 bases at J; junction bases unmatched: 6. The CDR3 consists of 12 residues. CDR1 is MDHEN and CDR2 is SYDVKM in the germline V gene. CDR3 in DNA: TGTGCCAGCAGTTTAGCACAGGGGGGTCCCACCTTC. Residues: CASSLAQGGPTF.

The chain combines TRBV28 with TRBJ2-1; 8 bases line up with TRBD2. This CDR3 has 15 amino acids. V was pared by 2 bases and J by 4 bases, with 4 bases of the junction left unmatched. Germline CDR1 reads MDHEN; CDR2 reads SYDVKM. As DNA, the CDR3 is TGTGCCAGCAGTTTACCAGCGGGGGAATACAATGAGCAGTTCTTC. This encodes CASSLPAGEYNEQFF.

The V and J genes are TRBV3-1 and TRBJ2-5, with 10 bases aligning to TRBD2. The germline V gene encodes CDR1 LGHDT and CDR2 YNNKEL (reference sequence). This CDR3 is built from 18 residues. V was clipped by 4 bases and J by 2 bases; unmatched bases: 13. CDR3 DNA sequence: TGTGCCAGCAGCCCGGAGGAAGCGGGAGGGATAAATCAAGAGACCCAGTACTTC. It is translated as CASSPEEAGGINQETQYF.

CDR3 residues: CASSQDYTETGAMNTEAFF. DNA for the CDR3: TGTGCCAGCAGCCAAGACTATACTGAGACAGGAGCCATGAACACTGAAGCTTTCTTT. J is TRBJ1-1 and V is TRBV3-1; D perhaps matches TRBD1 (6 bases). V lost 0 bases and J 0 bases, leaving 20 bases between the germline ends. The CDR3 extends over 19 amino acids. CDR1 and CDR2 (germline): LGHDT, YNNKEL (reference sequence).

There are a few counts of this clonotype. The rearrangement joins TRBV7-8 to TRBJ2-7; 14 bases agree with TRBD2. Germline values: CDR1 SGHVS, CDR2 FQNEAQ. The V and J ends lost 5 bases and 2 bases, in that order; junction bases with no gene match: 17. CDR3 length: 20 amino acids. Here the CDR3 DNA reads TGTGCCAGCAGCGCCCCGGGACTAGCGGGAGTGTCGGAATCTGCCTACGAGCAGTACTTC. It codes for CASSAPGLAGVSESAYEQYF.

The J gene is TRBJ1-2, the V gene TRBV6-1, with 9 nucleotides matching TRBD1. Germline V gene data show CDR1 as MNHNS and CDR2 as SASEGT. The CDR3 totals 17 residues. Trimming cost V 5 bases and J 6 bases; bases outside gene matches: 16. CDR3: CASSLIGTGYGPNGYTF. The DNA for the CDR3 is TGTGCCAGCAGTCTAATCGGGACAGGGTATGGTCCGAATGGCTACACCTTC.

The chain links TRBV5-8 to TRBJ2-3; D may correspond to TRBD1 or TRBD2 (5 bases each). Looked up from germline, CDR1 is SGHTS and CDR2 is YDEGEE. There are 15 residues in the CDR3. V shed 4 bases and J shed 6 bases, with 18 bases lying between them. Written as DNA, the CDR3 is TGTGCCAGCAGCCCTGGGACGGCCGTCGGGGATACGCAGTATTTT. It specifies CASSPGTAVGDTQYF.

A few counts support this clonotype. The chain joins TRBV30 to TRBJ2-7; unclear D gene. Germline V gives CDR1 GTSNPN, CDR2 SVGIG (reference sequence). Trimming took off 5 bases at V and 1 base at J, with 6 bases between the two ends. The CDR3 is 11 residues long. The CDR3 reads CAWGESYEQYF. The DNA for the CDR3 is TGTGCCTGGGGGGAATCCTACGAGCAGTACTTC.

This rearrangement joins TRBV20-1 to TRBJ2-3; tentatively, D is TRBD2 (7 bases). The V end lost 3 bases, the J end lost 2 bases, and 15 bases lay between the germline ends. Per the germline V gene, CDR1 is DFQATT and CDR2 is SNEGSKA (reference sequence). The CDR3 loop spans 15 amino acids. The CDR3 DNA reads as TGCAGTGCTAGTCTGAGTCGGGGGGCCACAGATACGCAGTATTTT. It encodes CSASLSRGATDTQYF.

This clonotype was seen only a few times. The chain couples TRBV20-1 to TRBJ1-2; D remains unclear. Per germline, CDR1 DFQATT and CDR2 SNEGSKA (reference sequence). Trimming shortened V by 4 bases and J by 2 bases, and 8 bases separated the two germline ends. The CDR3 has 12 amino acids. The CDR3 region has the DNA TGCAGTGCTATCTACCAGAACTATGGCTACACCTTC. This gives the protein CSAIYQNYGYTF.

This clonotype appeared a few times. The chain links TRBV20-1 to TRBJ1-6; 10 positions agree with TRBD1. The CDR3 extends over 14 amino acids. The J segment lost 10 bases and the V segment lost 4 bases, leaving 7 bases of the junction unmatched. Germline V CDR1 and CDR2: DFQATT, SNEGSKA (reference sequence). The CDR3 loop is CSAINPGQGSPLHF. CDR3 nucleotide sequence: TGCAGTGCTATTAATCCGGGACAGGGGTCACCCCTCCACTTT.

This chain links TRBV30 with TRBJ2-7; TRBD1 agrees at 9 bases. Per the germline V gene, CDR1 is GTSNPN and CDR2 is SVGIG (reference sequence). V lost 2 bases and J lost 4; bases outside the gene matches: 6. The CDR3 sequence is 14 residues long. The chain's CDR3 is CAWSSGTGKYEQYF. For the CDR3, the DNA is TGTGCCTGGAGTTCCGGGACAGGGAAATACGAGCAGTACTTC. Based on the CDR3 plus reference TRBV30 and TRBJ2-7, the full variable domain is SQTIHQWPATLVQPVGSPLSLECTVEGTSNPNLYWYRQAAGRGLQLLFYSVGIGQISSEVPQNLSASRPQDRQFILSSKKLLLSDSGFYLCAWSSGTGKYEQYFGPGTRLTVT.

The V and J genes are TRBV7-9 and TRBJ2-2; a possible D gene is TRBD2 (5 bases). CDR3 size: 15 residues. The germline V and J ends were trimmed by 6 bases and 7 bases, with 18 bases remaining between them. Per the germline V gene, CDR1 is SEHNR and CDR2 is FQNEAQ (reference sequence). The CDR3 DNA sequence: TGTGCCAGCAGTAGGGTAGCGAGTCCCAGCGGGGAGCTGTTTTTT. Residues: CASSRVASPSGELFF.

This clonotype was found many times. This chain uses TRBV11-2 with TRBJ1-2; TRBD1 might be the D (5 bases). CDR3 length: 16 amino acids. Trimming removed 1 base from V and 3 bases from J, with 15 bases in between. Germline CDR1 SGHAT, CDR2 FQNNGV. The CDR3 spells CASSLVTAARYYGYTF. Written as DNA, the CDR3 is TGTGCCAGCAGCTTAGTGACAGCCGCCCGCTACTATGGCTACACCTTC.

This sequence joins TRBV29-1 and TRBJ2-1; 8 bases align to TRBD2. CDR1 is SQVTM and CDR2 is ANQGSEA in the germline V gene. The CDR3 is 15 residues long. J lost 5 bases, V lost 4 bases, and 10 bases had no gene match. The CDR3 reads CSVAKVLAGDNEQFF. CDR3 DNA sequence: TGCAGCGTTGCTAAAGTTCTAGCGGGTGACAATGAGCAGTTCTTC.